Below, one TCR beta chain is given with its context. Antigen unknown. The data were obtained in a study of somatic mutations in cytotoxic T cells in rheumatoid arthritis. Study in general: Collection of patient blood (30 ml EDTA) took place right after diagnosis, before any treatment.

The CDR3 consists of 14 residues. Trimming stripped 4 bases from V and 5 bases from J, with 13 bases between. Per the germline V gene, CDR1 is SGHRS and CDR2 is YFSETQ. Authors' processing steps: Matches to published virus-specific TCRB sequences were rare among patient CD8+ clones larger than 1%. Sequencing was performed with immunoSEQ multiplex PCR; in TCRdb, only in-frame clones are kept and a portion is missing. V, J and clone size were drawn from that table, and D and trimming were deduced from the DNA. The data hold 2,300 or so clones, with around 76% observed a single time. Points from the study as a whole: Nobody adjusted the slight TRBV07 underrepresentation in rheumatoid arthritis patients for multiple comparisons. CD8+ T cells showed clonality that did not differ significantly between patients with rheumatoid arthritis and age-matched healthy controls.

The chain has TRBV5-1 and TRBJ2-4, with a tentative D call TRBD2 (5 bases). Sequencing was carried out using CD8+ T cells sorted from blood. This TCR derives from a woman between 40 and 55 years old with rheumatoid arthritis. The CDR3 nucleotides are TGCGCCAGCAGCGAGGGCGGTCAGGAAAACATTCAGTACTTC. Amino acid sequence: CASSEGGQENIQYF. The variable domain in full, completed from reference TRBV5-1 and TRBJ2-4, reads KAGVTQTPRYLIKTRGQQVTLSCSPISGHRSVSWYQQTPGQGLQFLFEYFSETQRNKGNFPGRFSGRQFSNSRSEMNVSTLELGDSALYLCASSEGGQENIQYFGAGTRLSVL.